The 27 T cell receptor beta chains reported below all come from one sample, sequenced in a study of T cell repertoires in cytomegalovirus infection. These TCRs' antigens remain unknown. TCRdb re-called the reads through MiXCR, storing one row per CDR3 protein. The table includes about 55,000 distinct CDR3 sequences, about a fifth detected once. The sequencing used CD8+ T cells from cultured PBMCs, collected from culture after CMV antigen stimulation. The receptors stem from a human donor in good health (CMV status not recorded). Some clones in this sample may be carry-over from other donors' samples.

In this sample, this clonotype turned up a few times. This chain connects TRBV27 to TRBJ1-1, with D hard to call. The CDR3 spans 13 residues. The ends were cut back, 1 base at V and 4 bases at J, with 7 bases in the middle. Germline V gene lookup returns CDR1 MNHEY and CDR2 SMNVEV (reference sequence). The chain's CDR3 is CASSLFWSTEAFF. In DNA form, the CDR3 reads TGTGCCAGCAGTTTATTCTGGTCCACTGAAGCTTTCTTT.

This chain connects TRBV5-6 to TRBJ2-1, with 8 bases that match TRBD2. The CDR3 has 15 residues. Germline loops: CDR1 SGHDT, CDR2 YYEEEE. The junction had 15 bases not matched to a gene; V was cut back by 4 bases and J by 12 bases. The CDR3 DNA is TGTGCCAGCAGCCTTATGGGGCGGGAGGAGTTCGGGCAGTTCTTC. Translated, it gives CASSLMGREEFGQFF.

This chain joins TRBV7-2 and TRBJ1-2, with 8 bases that match TRBD1. This CDR3 is 16 amino acids long. Looked up from germline, CDR1 is SGHTA and CDR2 is FQGNSA. With V trimmed by 2 bases and J by 8 bases, 13 bases remained unmatched. The chain's CDR3 is CASSLNPGQAMRGYTF. The CDR3 DNA sequence: TGTGCCAGCAGCTTAAACCCGGGACAGGCTATGAGGGGCTACACCTTC.

The sample holds a few counts of this clonotype. The genes are TRBV7-8 and TRBJ1-5; D is unresolved. Per the germline V gene, CDR1 is SGHVS and CDR2 is FQNEAQ. V was clipped by 1 base and J by 5 bases, with 6 bases between them. CDR3 length: 13 amino acids. CDR3 in amino acids: CASSLESDQPQHF. CDR3 sequence (DNA): TGTGCCAGCAGCTTAGAATCGGATCAGCCCCAGCATTTT.

V is TRBV6-6 and J is TRBJ2-7; 10 bases are a match to TRBD1. From germline, CDR1 is MNHNY and CDR2 SVGAGI (reference sequence). Trimming cost V 2 bases and J 4 bases; bases outside gene matches: 20. The CDR3 totals 20 residues. CDR3 nucleotides: TGTGCCAGCAGTTACCCCCACCAAAATCGCCCGGGACAGGGGTTGTACGAGCAGTACTTC. This gives the protein CASSYPHQNRPGQGLYEQYF.

The chain joins TRBV9 to TRBJ2-7; 8 bases align to TRBD2. From germline, CDR1 is SGDLS and CDR2 YYNGEE. With 4 bases clipped from V and 0 bases from J, the junction kept 9 bases outside the gene matches. The CDR3 sequence is 16 residues long. In DNA form, the CDR3 reads TGTGCCAGCAGCCCCAAAGTTAGCGGGGTCTCCTACGAGCAGTACTTC. Translated: CASSPKVSGVSYEQYF.

This sequence joins TRBV7-2 and TRBJ2-1; 8 nucleotides line up with TRBD2. V lost 5 bases and J lost 4; bases outside the gene matches: 7. This CDR3 has 15 amino acids. In germline, CDR1 is SGHTA, CDR2 FQGNSA. This chain's CDR3 is CASSPGGGQYNEQFF. The CDR3 region has the DNA TGTGCCAGCAGCCCCGGGGGGGGCCAGTACAATGAGCAGTTCTTC.

This clonotype was seen a handful of times. The chain combines TRBV5-4 with TRBJ1-1; maybe TRBD1 (5 bases). Deletions cut 6 bases from V and 4 bases from J, with 7 bases between. Germline lookup yields CDR1 SGHNT and CDR2 YYREEE (reference sequence). CDR3 length: 11 amino acids. The CDR3 protein is CASTGGTEAFF. CDR3 nucleotides: TGTGCCAGCACCGGGGGCACTGAAGCTTTCTTT.

This clonotype was seen only a few times. V gene TRBV27 combines with J gene TRBJ2-1; D remains ambiguous. The germline CDR1 and CDR2 sequences are MNHEY and SMNVEV (reference sequence). V lost 2 bases, J lost 5 bases, and 10 bases lay in between. The CDR3 loop spans 14 amino acids. The CDR3 DNA reads as TGTGCCAGCAGTTTAAAGATTCGTAACAATGAGCAGTTCTTC. It codes for CASSLKIRNNEQFF.

This clonotype was counted many times. The gene calls are TRBV5-6 and TRBJ2-2; TRBD1 aligns across 7 bases. Germline V gene data show CDR1 as SGHDT and CDR2 as YYEEEE. Trimming removed 3 bases from V and 2 bases from J; junction bases left unmatched: 1. There are 14 residues in the CDR3. For the CDR3, the DNA is TGTGCCAGCAGCTGGGACAGTAACACCGGGGAGCTGTTTTTT. Residues: CASSWDSNTGELFF. Full variable domain (outside the CDR3, taken from reference TRBV5-6 and TRBJ2-2): DAGVTQSPTHLIKTRGQQVTLRCSPKSGHDTVSWYQQALGQGPQFIFQYYEEEERQRGNFPDRFSGHQFPNYSSELNVNALLLGDSALYLCASSWDSNTGELFFGEGSRLTVL.

CDR3 sequence (DNA): TGTGCCAGCAGCTTAGATGGGGGGAATTTTTCACCCCTCCACTTT. As protein: CASSLDGGNFSPLHF. The chain links TRBV7-2 to TRBJ1-6; a weak D match, TRBD1 (5 bases). The germline V gene encodes CDR1 SGHTA and CDR2 FQGNSA. This CDR3 spans 15 amino acids. Trimming left V 1 base short and J 9 bases short, with 13 bases between.

This clonotype turned up a few times. The genes are TRBV7-9 and TRBJ1-2; TRBD1 might be the D (5 bases). V dropped 1 base and J dropped 4 bases, with 13 bases sitting between them. The germline gives CDR1 SEHNR, CDR2 FQNEAQ (reference sequence). The CDR3 has 15 amino acids. DNA for the CDR3: TGTGCCAGCAGCTTAGATGCTCCAAGGGGCTATGGCTACACCTTC. Encoded protein: CASSLDAPRGYGYTF.

This clonotype was found a few times. The chain recombines TRBV7-2 with TRBJ2-1; D possibly corresponds to TRBD1 (5 bases). V lost 7 bases, J lost 2 bases, and 12 bases lay in between. Germline V CDR1 and CDR2: SGHTA, FQGNSA. CDR3 length: 14 residues. Here the CDR3 reads CASIPRTPYNEQFF. The CDR3 DNA is TGTGCCAGCATCCCCCGGACACCCTACAATGAGCAGTTCTTC.

This clonotype was seen more than once but under ten times. J is TRBJ1-2 and V is TRBV29-1, with D perhaps TRBD1 (5 bases). V lost 5 bases to trimming and J lost 7 bases, with 17 bases between them. CDR3 length equals 13 residues. The germline V gene encodes CDR1 SQVTM and CDR2 ANQGSEA. For the CDR3, the DNA is TGCAGCGTTTTTCCAGGGTTATTGGGTGGCTACACCTTC. This gives the protein CSVFPGLLGGYTF.

The CDR3 spells CATSDFGLQNTDTQYF. The CDR3 nucleotides are TGTGCCACCAGTGATTTCGGGCTACAAAACACAGATACGCAGTATTTT. The chain employs TRBV24-1 and TRBJ2-3, with D uncertain. V was cut by 1 base and J by 2 bases, with 12 bases left in between. Germline loops: CDR1 KGHDR, CDR2 SFDVKD. CDR3 size: 16 residues.

This clonotype showed up just a few times. The gene calls are TRBV6-5 and TRBJ2-7; possible D gene TRBD1, 6 bases. The CDR3 loop spans 13 amino acids. With 9 bases removed from V and 1 base from J, the gap between germline ends came to 13 bases. CDR1 is MNHEY, CDR2 SVGAGI, per germline. This CDR3 is CASRRTASYEQYF. In DNA, the CDR3 is TGTGCCAGTCGTAGGACAGCTTCCTACGAGCAGTACTTC.

This sequence joins TRBV9 and TRBJ1-5; D possibly corresponds to TRBD1 (5 bases). V was trimmed by 1 base and J by 4 bases, leaving 12 bases between them. The length of the CDR3 is 15 residues. The germline gives CDR1 SGDLS, CDR2 YYNGEE. The CDR3 bases are TGTGCCAGCAGCGTAAGTGGGGGTCATAATCAGCCCCAGCATTTT. This encodes CASSVSGGHNQPQHF. Using reference TRBV9 and TRBJ1-5 for the parts outside the CDR3, the full variable domain is DSGVTQTPKHLITATGQRVTLRCSPRSGDLSVYWYQQSLDQGLQFLIQYYNGEERAKGNILERFSAQQFPDLHSELNLSSLELGDSALYFCASSVSGGHNQPQHFGDGTRLSIL.

This clonotype has at least ten counts. This chain links TRBV9 with TRBJ2-7; no firm D call. Between the trimmed V and J ends, which lost 3 bases and 0 bases, there was a span of 1 base. The CDR3 contains 11 residues. Per germline, CDR1 SGDLS and CDR2 YYNGEE. The CDR3 spells CASSASYEQYF. The CDR3 region has the DNA TGTGCCAGCAGCGCCTCCTACGAGCAGTACTTC.

V and J are TRBV4-1 and TRBJ1-6; D might be TRBD1 (6 bases). In germline, CDR1 is MGHRA, CDR2 YSYEKL. V dropped 3 bases and J dropped 8 bases, with 17 bases sitting between them. The CDR3 runs 16 residues. CDR3 sequence (DNA): TGCGCCAGCAGCCACCGAACAGGGAAGTTGGATTCACCCCTCCACTTT. This encodes CASSHRTGKLDSPLHF.

The chain employs TRBV7-9 and TRBJ1-1; D is uncertain. The CDR3 totals 11 residues. The V end was cut by 1 base, the J end by 10 bases, with 7 bases between. Looked up from germline, CDR1 is SEHNR and CDR2 is FQNEAQ (reference sequence). As DNA, the CDR3 is TGTGCCAGCAGCTTAGACGGGGTAGCTTTCTTT. Amino acid sequence: CASSLDGVAFF. Filled out from reference TRBV7-9 and TRBJ1-1, the complete variable domain reads DTGVSQNPRHKITKRGQNVTFRCDPISEHNRLYWYRQTLGQGPEFLTYFQNEAQLEKSRLLSDRFSAERPKGSFSTLEIQRTEQGDSAMYLCASSLDGVAFFGQGTRLTVV.

The chain uses TRBV5-1 and TRBJ2-7; D is unresolved. The CDR3 runs 16 residues. Germline V CDR1 and CDR2: SGHRS, YFSETQ. V was shortened by 0 bases and J by 1 base, with 14 bases between the two germline ends. The CDR3 DNA follows: TGCGCCAGCAGCTTGGGCAGAAGGCTTTTTTCCTACGAGCAGTACTTC. Translating gives CASSLGRRLFSYEQYF.

The chain is built from TRBV19 and TRBJ1-1; 12 bases are shared with TRBD1. V was clipped by 6 bases and J by 8 bases; unmatched bases: 10. Germline V gene lookup returns CDR1 LNHDA and CDR2 SQIVND (reference sequence). The CDR3 has 15 residues. CDR3 amino acids: CASSHITGTGGEAFF. CDR3 nucleotides: TGTGCCAGTAGCCACATCACCGGGACAGGGGGCGAAGCTTTCTTT.

This sequence joins TRBV28 and TRBJ2-7, with a weak D call TRBD1 (5 bases). From germline, CDR1 is MDHEN and CDR2 SYDVKM. V shed 5 bases and J shed 5 bases, with 13 bases lying between them. CDR3 size: 13 residues. CDR3 in DNA: TGTGCCAGCAGTGAAACAGGCGCCGACGAGCAGTACTTC. Translated: CASSETGADEQYF.

This chain connects TRBV29-1 to TRBJ2-2; no clear D. Germline V gene sequence: CDR1 SQVTM, CDR2 ANQGSEA. The CDR3 covers 14 residues. V lost 4 bases to trimming and J lost 5 bases, with 14 bases between them. The CDR3 protein is CSVGDVLMTGELFF. The CDR3 DNA reads TGCAGCGTTGGAGATGTACTTATGACCGGGGAGCTGTTTTTT.

The chain is built from TRBV7-9 and TRBJ2-5, with TRBD2 as a possible D gene (6 bases). Deletions cut 5 bases from V and 0 bases from J, with 10 bases between. The CDR3 is 14 residues long. Germline V gene data show CDR1 as SEHNR and CDR2 as FQNEAQ (reference sequence). CDR3 DNA: TGTGCCAGCAGCCCCAGCGGGTACCAAGAGACCCAGTACTTC. This translates into CASSPSGYQETQYF.

This clonotype was observed a handful of times. This sequence joins TRBV6-2 or TRBV6-3 and TRBJ2-2; D is unresolved. CDR1 is MNHEY, CDR2 SVGEGT, per germline. The CDR3 has 13 residues. V lost 5 bases and J 4 bases, leaving 8 bases between the germline ends. The CDR3: CASSNDFTGELFF. The CDR3 DNA sequence: TGTGCCAGCAGTAATGACTTCACCGGGGAGCTGTTTTTT.

V and J are TRBV7-2 and TRBJ2-5, with D hard to call. The CDR3 covers 12 residues. Germline CDR1 SGHTA, CDR2 FQGNSA. Trimming took off 4 bases at V and 2 bases at J, with 5 bases between the two ends. The CDR3 loop is CASSSGQETQYF. CDR3 in DNA: TGTGCCAGCAGCTCAGGACAAGAGACCCAGTACTTC.